This T cell receptor beta chain was observed in a study of blood T cells in healthy people across ages. Study-wide points: Donors of long life had a larger count of naive CD4+ cells and greater diversity than aged donors.

About this clonotype itself: Its antigen is not known.

Trimming cost V 6 bases and J 6 bases; bases outside gene matches: 11. The CDR3 is 15 amino acids. The germline V gene encodes CDR1 SGHTA and CDR2 FQGNSA. Using a J-beta primer mix together with a sample-barcoded 5' primer, a second PCR was run for about 6 to 11 cycles. Every sample gave at least 2.5 million paired-end reads containing CDR3. TCRdb recomputed calls from the 5' RACE reads with MiXCR, one row per CDR3 protein. Of fewer than 900,000 distinct CDR3 sequences detected, roughly 40% appear once; the ten largest clones hold over 10%. The sample consisted of blood. V gene TRBV7-2 combines with J gene TRBJ2-1, with 7 bases identical to TRBD1. The receptor's source is a man aged 18 to 30 in good health. The CDR3: CASRQDRTLSNEQFF. CDR3 DNA: TGTGCCAGCAGGCAGGACAGGACCCTCTCCAATGAGCAGTTCTTC.